Sequencing of this TCR beta chain was carried out in a study of blood T cells in healthy people across ages. Overall study findings and caveats: Donor CMV status was unknown, possibly confounding expanded clonotype changes.

Sample-barcoded 5' priming and a J-beta primer mix drove a second PCR of about 6 to 12 cycles. MiXCR, applied by TCRdb to the 5' RACE reads, yields one record per CDR3 protein. This sample has 1.4 million or so distinct CDR3 sequences, with approximately 39% found just once. In the case of this clonotype: Its antigen is still unknown.

This clonotype was obtained from a woman between 18 and 29 years old in good health. Sequencing used blood.

Here the CDR3 DNA reads TGTGCCAGCAGTGAGGGTGGCGGGGAGCTGTTTTTT. It specifies CASSEGGGELFF. This chain uses TRBV7-8 with TRBJ2-2; the D gene is possibly TRBD2 (5 bases). There are 12 residues in the CDR3. V was clipped by 6 bases and J by 7 bases, with 9 bases between them. The germline gives CDR1 SGHVS, CDR2 FQNEAQ.